The 2 T cell receptor beta chains below all came from one sample that was sequenced in a study of identifying expanded T cells in peripheral blood. Method: immunoSEQ multiplex PCR; TCRdb's copy keeps in-frame clones and lacks some. The sample consists of 80,000 to 90,000 clones, approximately 86% of them appearing once. The sequenced sample was blood. The receptors originated from a person between 18 and 75 years old in good health.

The CDR3: CASSRGPGTEAFF. The CDR3 nucleotides read TGCGCCAGCAGCCGGGGGCCCGGCACTGAAGCTTTCTTT. The chain joins TRBV4-1 to TRBJ1-1; TRBD1 might be the D (6 bases). Trimming cost V 4 bases and J 4 bases, with 10 bases left between them. Germline CDR1 and CDR2: MGHRA and YSYEKL. The CDR3 contains 13 residues.

This clone came up once. V is TRBV11-2 and J is TRBJ2-2; 8 positions agree with TRBD1. The germline CDR1 and CDR2 sequences are SGHAT and FQNNGV. Trimming took 5 bases from V and 5 from J; bases not matched to a gene: 7. The CDR3 is 15 residues long. In DNA, the CDR3 is TGTGCCAGCAGCATGGACAGGGTTCGGACCGGGGAGCTGTTTTTT. Protein sequence: CASSMDRVRTGELFF.